This T cell receptor (beta chain) was recorded in a study of shared clonotypes between healthy human individuals. Study in general: Two female and three male donors aged 18 to 49 were enrolled.

Generated by immunoSEQ multiplex PCR, the TCRdb table keeps only in-frame clones and is missing some. The sample carries roughly 1,500,000 clones, around 98% recorded once. Trimming pared 5 bases from V and 3 bases from J, leaving 11 bases between. The CDR3 length is 13 residues. Looked up from germline, CDR1 is SGHTA and CDR2 is FQGNSA. This TCR came from a man aged 30-40 years in good health. Sample: naive CD4+ T cells sorted from blood. Subset indicated: CD45RA+ positively selected. The genes are TRBV7-2 and TRBJ2-7; D possibly matches TRBD1 or TRBD2 (5 bases each). The CDR3 protein is CASSRRTLYEQYF. The CDR3 DNA follows: TGTGCCAGCAGCCGGAGGACACTCTACGAGCAGTACTTC.